The present T cell receptor (beta chain) was sequenced within a study of blood T cell repertoires in COVID-19. Study-wide context: Collection of acute and convalescent COVID-19 samples took place in the United States, Italy and Spain. PBMCs, B-cell-depleted T cells, or T cells provided the cDNA or gDNA that made up the material.

V was clipped by 6 bases and J by 7 bases; unmatched bases: 12. Looked up from germline, CDR1 is SGDLS and CDR2 is YYNGEE. The CDR3 length is 14 residues. In the authors' methods: The assay estimated nucleated cells by amplifying reference gene primers. Sequenced by immunoSEQ multiplex PCR; TCRdb stores in-frame clones only, minus some. The V and J calls and the clone size are those of that table, but D and trimming were determined from the DNA. Of about 220,000 clones detected, 82% appear once; the ten largest clones hold 3% to 4.5%. This chain links TRBV9 with TRBJ2-5; 7 bases are shared with TRBD2. Input material: peripheral blood. The TCR sequence derives from a woman of 80 years or more with acute or convalescent COVID-19. DNA of the CDR3: TGTGCCAGCACCGGGGGGACGCCCCAGGGGACCCAGTACTTC. Translating gives CASTGGTPQGTQYF.